A selection of T cell receptor beta chains follows, all from one sample in a study of beta chain features in type 1 diabetes. Here immunoSEQ multiplex PCR was the method, and the copy in TCRdb shows in-frame clones only, minus some. The data contain 15,000 to 20,000 clones, about 53% of them seen just once; the ten biggest clones take up 0.43%. Sequencing input: stem cell memory CD4+ T cells from blood. Every receptor here comes from a man between 18 and 35 years old in good health. The CDR3 runs from the conserved cysteine through the conserved F or W. A D gene is named only where the DNA matches it firmly. Expanded clones get a size class; other rows say once, few or many, or leave the size out.

d_call	v_call	clone_size	j_call	cdr3_aa	cdr3_nt
-	TRBV28	-	TRBJ1-4	CASSSLPTETYEKLFF	TGTGCCAGCAGTTCGCTTCCTACCGAAACCTATGAAAAACTGTTTTTT
TRBD1	TRBV5-1	few	TRBJ2-2	CASSSTGSATGELFF	TGCGCCAGCAGTTCGACAGGGAGCGCTACCGGGGAGCTGTTTTTT
-	TRBV6-6	once	TRBJ1-5	CAAGATGNQPQHF	TGTGCCGCTGGGGCGACAGGCAATCAGCCCCAGCATTTT
-	TRBV5-1	-	TRBJ2-7	CASSLVGTSGDEQYF	TGCGCCAGCAGCTTGGTAGGGACAAGTGGGGACGAGCAGTACTTC
-	TRBV18	-	TRBJ2-1	CASSQYPTGNSYNEQFF	TGTGCCAGCTCACAATACCCTACGGGAAACTCCTACAATGAGCAGTTCTTC
-	TRBV29-1	-	TRBJ2-5	CSVVPRDQGGETQYF	TGCAGCGTTGTTCCGCGCGATCAGGGGGGAGAGACCCAGTACTTC
-	TRBV28	-	TRBJ2-7	CASSRLGGLQGYEQYF	TGTGCCAGCAGCCGACTTGGGGGACTCCAGGGCTACGAGCAGTACTTC
-	TRBV7-2	few	TRBJ2-1	CASSLARVTEQFF	TGTGCCAGCAGCTTAGCGAGGGTTACTGAGCAGTTCTTC
-	TRBV7-9	-	TRBJ1-2	CASSLSSQWGYTF	TGTGCCAGCAGCTTATCTTCCCAGTGGGGCTACACCTTC
TRBD2	TRBV6-5	-	TRBJ2-7	CASRVTSGRAEQYF	TGTGCCAGCAGGGTGACTAGCGGGAGAGCCGAGCAGTACTTC
-	TRBV7-8	once	TRBJ1-2	CASASGEFYGYTF	TGTGCCAGCGCAAGCGGGGAATTCTATGGCTACACCTTC
-	TRBV2	-	TRBJ2-3	CASSVRRARTDTQYF	TGTGCCAGCAGTGTTCGCAGGGCCCGCACAGATACGCAGTATTTT
-	TRBV18	few	TRBJ1-2	CASSLQPSKPNYGYTF	TGTGCCAGCTCACTTCAACCGAGCAAGCCTAACTATGGCTACACCTTC
-	TRBV10-3	few	TRBJ2-5	CAISILGTQYF	TGTGCCATCAGTATCCTCGGGACCCAGTACTTC
-	TRBV28	-	TRBJ2-5	CASSLQASPQYF	TGTGCCAGCAGTTTACAGGCTTCGCCCCAGTACTTC
-	TRBV11-3	-	TRBJ1-1	CASSSQTGTEAFF	TGTGCCAGCAGCTCTCAGACAGGCACTGAAGCTTTCTTT
-	TRBV28	-	TRBJ1-1	CASGPTEAFF	TGTGCCAGCGGCCCAACTGAAGCTTTCTTT
-	TRBV15	-	TRBJ2-7	CATSREGGVSYEQYF	TGTGCCACCAGCAGAGAAGGGGGGGTCTCCTACGAGCAGTACTTC
-	TRBV6-1	-	TRBJ1-1	CASRAWTKMNTEAFF	TGTGCCAGCAGAGCATGGACAAAAATGAACACTGAAGCTTTCTTT
-	TRBV15	-	TRBJ2-5	CATRGRSAGGETQYF	TGTGCCACCAGGGGACGGTCCGCAGGGGGGGAGACCCAGTACTTC
TRBD2	TRBV7-7	-	TRBJ2-3	CASSKTSGPNTDTQYF	TGTGCTAGCAGTAAAACTAGCGGGCCGAACACAGATACGCAGTATTTT
TRBD1	TRBV28	few	TRBJ2-5	CASSLEPHRGETQYF	TGTGCCAGCAGTTTAGAGCCCCACAGGGGGGAGACCCAGTACTTC
TRBD1	TRBV2	-	TRBJ2-2	CASSARTGEVTGELFF	TGTGCCAGCAGTGCCAGGACAGGGGAGGTGACCGGGGAGCTGTTTTTT
-	TRBV29-1	-	TRBJ1-2	CSVENRDLYGYTF	TGCAGCGTGGAAAACAGGGATCTCTATGGCTACACCTTC
-	TRBV18	few	TRBJ2-7	CASSPSVYEQYF	TGTGCCAGCTCACCGTCTGTGTACGAGCAGTACTTC
-	TRBV11-1	few	TRBJ1-1	CASSRRDLALAEAFF	TGTGCCAGCAGCAGACGAGACCTAGCTTTAGCTGAAGCTTTCTTT
-	TRBV5-4	-	TRBJ1-1	CASSLPVPNTEAFF	TGTGCCAGCAGCCTACCGGTACCGAACACTGAAGCTTTCTTT
TRBD1	TRBV29-1	-	TRBJ2-1	CSVPEGASSYNEQFF	TGCAGCGTTCCCGAGGGGGCATCGAGTTACAATGAGCAGTTCTTC
TRBD2	TRBV19	-	TRBJ2-1	CASTPSGRTYNEQFF	TGTGCCAGTACCCCAAGCGGGAGAACCTACAATGAGCAGTTCTTC
TRBD1	TRBV4-1	-	TRBJ1-2	CASSQAGTGGGVYGYTF	TGCGCCAGCAGCCAAGCCGGGACAGGGGGCGGAGTATATGGCTACACCTTC
TRBD2	TRBV10-3	-	TRBJ2-1	CAINLREGDEQFF	TGTGCCATCAACCTACGGGAGGGGGATGAGCAGTTCTTC
TRBD1	TRBV27	once	TRBJ1-1	CASSSRYQPGQGLRTEAFF	TGTGCCAGCAGTTCCAGATACCAACCGGGACAGGGGTTAAGGACTGAAGCTTTCTTT
TRBD1	TRBV7-6	-	TRBJ2-7	CASSLEAGQGVYEQYF	TGTGCCAGCAGCTTAGAGGCGGGACAGGGGGTCTACGAGCAGTACTTC
TRBD1	TRBV15	-	TRBJ1-1	CATSRIQGADTEAFF	TGTGCCACCAGCAGGATACAGGGGGCGGATACTGAAGCTTTCTTT
TRBD1	TRBV5-1	few	TRBJ2-3	CATSDIQGATDTQYF	TGCGCCACCTCGGACATCCAGGGGGCCACAGATACGCAGTATTTT
-	TRBV19	few	TRBJ1-5	CASSVQDQPQHF	TGTGCCAGTAGTGTACAGGATCAGCCCCAGCATTTT
TRBD1	TRBV7-2	few	TRBJ1-2	CASSFGMRGGHHYGYTF	TGTGCCAGCAGCTTTGGAATGAGAGGGGGCCACCACTATGGCTACACCTTC
-	TRBV30	few	TRBJ2-3	CAWSRTGGYDTQYF	TGTGCCTGGAGTAGGACCGGGGGTTATGATACGCAGTATTTT
-	TRBV7-2	-	TRBJ2-5	CASSALRGPQETQYF	TGTGCCAGCAGCGCCTTGCGGGGTCCACAAGAGACCCAGTACTTC
-	TRBV6-1	few	TRBJ2-3	CASSLVSRTQYF	TGTGCCAGCAGTCTCGTCTCCCGTACGCAGTATTTT
-	TRBV5-4	few	TRBJ1-1	CASSLAPVNTEAFF	TGTGCCAGCAGCTTGGCCCCGGTGAACACTGAAGCTTTCTTT
-	TRBV29-1	-	TRBJ2-5	CSAMTGEETQYF	TGCAGCGCCATGACAGGAGAGGAGACCCAGTACTTC
TRBD2	TRBV5-6	-	TRBJ2-3	CASSLRLAGGVTDTQYF	TGTGCCAGCAGCTTGAGGCTAGCGGGGGGGGTCACAGATACGCAGTATTTT
TRBD1	TRBV7-9	-	TRBJ1-1	CASSLGDLQGANTEAFF	TGTGCCAGCAGCTTAGGAGACCTACAGGGGGCGAATACTGAAGCTTTCTTT
-	TRBV5-6	-	TRBJ2-5	CASWKLAGGQETQYF	TGTGCCAGCTGGAAACTAGCAGGGGGACAAGAGACCCAGTACTTC
TRBD2	TRBV18	-	TRBJ2-7	CASSPPISGSYEQYF	TGTGCCAGCTCACCACCGATTAGCGGGAGCTACGAGCAGTACTTC
TRBD2	TRBV7-3	-	TRBJ2-1	CASSQGLAGYGEQFF	TGTGCCAGCAGCCAGGGACTAGCGGGATACGGTGAGCAGTTCTTC
-	TRBV5-5	-	TRBJ1-1	CASGGQHTEAFF	TGTGCCTCGGGAGGACAGCACACTGAAGCTTTCTTT
-	TRBV18	-	TRBJ1-3	CASFTDRYSGNTIYF	TGTGCCAGCTTCACCGACAGGTACTCTGGAAACACCATATATTTT